These 9 T cell receptor beta chains were sequenced from one sample in a study of cytomegalovirus exposure and HLA in healthy donors. Use of 60 Vbeta and 13 Jbeta primers characterized the PCR. The data were produced by immunoSEQ multiplex PCR, yet TCRdb's version contains in-frame clones alone and is incomplete. Recorded for this sample: around 76,000 clones. Input material: PBMCs. Receptors originate from a woman aged 55-70 years in good health and CMV-seronegative.

The V and J genes are TRBV5-1 and TRBJ2-5, with D tentatively TRBD2 (5 bases). CDR3 length equals 13 residues. The V end was cut by 1 base, the J end by 3 bases, with 7 bases between. Germline V gives CDR1 SGHRS, CDR2 YFSETQ. CDR3 amino acids: CASSLTGKETQYF. In DNA, the CDR3 is TGCGCCAGCAGCTTGACGGGGAAAGAGACCCAGTACTTC.

The CDR3 DNA reads as TGCGCCAGCAGCTTGGTCGTAGCGGGAGAGGGAGAGACCCAGTACTTC. Translation gives CASSLVVAGEGETQYF. This sequence joins TRBV5-1 and TRBJ2-5; 9 bases fit TRBD2. CDR3 length equals 16 residues. Per the germline V gene, CDR1 is SGHRS and CDR2 is YFSETQ. Germline trimming cut 0 bases from V and 4 bases from J; bases unmatched to any gene: 7. Variable domain in full (rest from reference TRBV5-1 and TRBJ2-5): KAGVTQTPRYLIKTRGQQVTLSCSPISGHRSVSWYQQTPGQGLQFLFEYFSETQRNKGNFPGRFSGRQFSNSRSEMNVSTLELGDSALYLCASSLVVAGEGETQYFGPGTRLLVL.

The chain uses TRBV28 and TRBJ2-7, with 7 nucleotides matching TRBD1. Per germline, CDR1 MDHEN and CDR2 SYDVKM. This CDR3 spans 15 amino acids. Germline trimming cut 5 bases from V and 4 bases from J; bases unmatched to any gene: 11. The chain's CDR3 is CASSQQGFQRYEQYF. CDR3 DNA sequence: TGTGCCAGCAGTCAACAGGGGTTCCAAAGGTACGAGCAGTACTTC.

The J gene is TRBJ2-2, the V gene TRBV6-6, with a tentative D call TRBD2 (6 bases). Trimming removed 3 bases from V and 0 bases from J, with 11 bases in between. Germline CDR1 is MNHNY and CDR2 is SVGAGI (reference sequence). This CDR3 contains 16 residues. As DNA, the CDR3 is TGTGCCAGCAGTTATTTTGCGGGAACGAACACCGGGGAGCTGTTTTTT. Translation: CASSYFAGTNTGELFF.

This chain links TRBV6-5 with TRBJ2-3, with TRBD2 matching over 12 bases. Trimming took 5 bases from V and 6 from J; bases not matched to a gene: 3. The CDR3 has 14 amino acids. Germline lookup yields CDR1 MNHEY and CDR2 SVGAGI. The CDR3 here is CASSTSGRIDTQYF. CDR3 bases: TGTGCCAGCAGTACTAGCGGGAGGATCGATACGCAGTATTTT.

The V and J genes are TRBV14 and TRBJ2-7; 8 positions match TRBD1. Germline V gives CDR1 SGHDN, CDR2 FVKESK. The J segment lost 2 bases and the V segment lost 1 base, leaving 4 bases of the junction unmatched. This CDR3 contains 15 residues. The CDR3 is CASSQGAGGTYEQYF. In DNA, the CDR3 is TGTGCCAGCAGCCAAGGGGCAGGGGGCACCTACGAGCAGTACTTC.

V and J are TRBV19 and TRBJ2-2; 7 positions agree with TRBD1. Unmatched junction bases numbered 11, after V lost 6 bases and J lost 4 bases. The CDR3 length is 16 residues. Germline V CDR1 and CDR2: LNHDA, SQIVND (reference sequence). The CDR3 loop is CASRQGQLAGTGELFF. In DNA form, the CDR3 reads TGTGCCAGTAGACAGGGACAGCTGGCGGGCACCGGGGAGCTGTTTTTT. The full variable domain, in which reference TRBV19 and TRBJ2-2 provide the parts outside the CDR3, is DGGITQSPKYLFRKEGQNVTLSCEQNLNHDAMYWYRQDPGQGLRLIYYSQIVNDFQKGDIAEGYSVSREKKESFPLTVTSAQKNPTAFYLCASRQGQLAGTGELFFGEGSRLTVL.

As concerns this clone: Within the sample, other DNA sequences also encode this same CDR3. J is TRBJ2-7 and V is TRBV2, with D unclear. Trimming took off 1 base at V and 7 bases at J, with 14 bases between the two ends. There are 14 residues in the CDR3. Per the germline V gene, CDR1 is SNHLY and CDR2 is FYNNEI. The CDR3 coding sequence is TGTGCCAGCAGTGAAGGGGCAGCCCTCTATGAGCAGTACTTC. Encoded protein: CASSEGAALYEQYF.

This chain connects TRBV6-5 to TRBJ1-1; D is perhaps TRBD1 (6 bases). This CDR3 region has 14 residues. V dropped 6 bases and J dropped 1 base, with 12 bases sitting between them. Germline V gene data show CDR1 as MNHEY and CDR2 as SVGAGI. The CDR3 sequence: CASSLGGQNTEAFF. CDR3 nucleotide sequence: TGTGCCAGCAGCCTCGGGGGGCAGAACACTGAAGCTTTCTTT.